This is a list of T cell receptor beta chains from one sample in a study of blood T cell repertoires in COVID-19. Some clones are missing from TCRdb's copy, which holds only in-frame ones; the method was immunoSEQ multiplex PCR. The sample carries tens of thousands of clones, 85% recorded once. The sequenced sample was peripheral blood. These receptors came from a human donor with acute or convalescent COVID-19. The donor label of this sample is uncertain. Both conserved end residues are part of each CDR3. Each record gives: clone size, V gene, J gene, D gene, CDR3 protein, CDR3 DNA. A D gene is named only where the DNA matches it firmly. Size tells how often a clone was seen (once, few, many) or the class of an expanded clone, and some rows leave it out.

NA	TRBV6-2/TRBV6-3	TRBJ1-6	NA	CASSYQATVYNSPLHF	TGTGCCAGCAGTTACCAAGCGACAGTCTATAATTCACCCCTCCACTTT
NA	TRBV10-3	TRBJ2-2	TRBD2	CAIGGRGTNTGELFF	TGTGCCATCGGGGGGAGGGGCACGAACACCGGGGAGCTGTTTTTT
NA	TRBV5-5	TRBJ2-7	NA	CASSLGVGSEYEQYF	TGTGCCAGCAGCTTGGGTGTGGGGAGTGAGTACGAGCAGTACTTC
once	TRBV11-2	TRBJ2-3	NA	CASSLAGSSTDTQYF	TGTGCCAGCAGCTTAGCCGGGTCCAGCACAGATACGCAGTATTTT
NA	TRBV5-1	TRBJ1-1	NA	CASSSLGVNTEAFF	TGCGCCAGCAGCTCCCTAGGGGTGAACACTGAAGCTTTCTTT
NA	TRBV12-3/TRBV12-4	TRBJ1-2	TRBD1	CASSLGQGYGYTF	TGTGCCAGCAGTCTCGGACAGGGCTATGGCTACACCTTC
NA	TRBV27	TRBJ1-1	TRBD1	CASTFRTGETEAFF	TGTGCCAGCACCTTCCGGACAGGGGAGACTGAAGCTTTCTTT
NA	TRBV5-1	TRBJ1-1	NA	CASSISGEPPSPEAFF	TGCGCCAGCAGCATTTCAGGGGAGCCTCCGAGCCCTGAAGCTTTCTTT
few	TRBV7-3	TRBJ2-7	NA	CASSFSSSSEQYF	TGTGCCAGCAGCTTCAGTAGCTCGAGCGAGCAGTACTTC
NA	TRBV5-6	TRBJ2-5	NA	CASSSGETQYF	TGTGCCAGCAGCTCAGGGGAGACCCAGTACTTC
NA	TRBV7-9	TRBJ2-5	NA	CASSVSGGGETQYF	TGTGCCAGCAGCGTTTCAGGGGGAGGAGAGACCCAGTACTTC
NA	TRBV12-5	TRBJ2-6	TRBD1	CASGLVQGFGANVLTF	TGTGCTAGTGGTTTGGTACAGGGGTTTGGGGCCAACGTCCTGACTTTC
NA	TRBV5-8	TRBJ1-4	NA	CASSLSRANEKLFF	TGTGCCAGCAGCTTGTCCAGGGCAAACGAAAAACTGTTTTTT
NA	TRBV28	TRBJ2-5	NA	CATHSAGLLETQYF	TGTGCCACCCACTCCGCCGGGTTGTTAGAGACCCAGTACTTC
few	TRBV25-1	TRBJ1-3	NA	CASSGKGWGNTIYF	TGTGCCAGCAGTGGCAAGGGGTGGGGAAACACCATATATTTT
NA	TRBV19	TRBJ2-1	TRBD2	CASSTRGLAGAEQFF	TGTGCCAGTAGCACCCGGGGACTAGCGGGGGCTGAGCAGTTCTTC
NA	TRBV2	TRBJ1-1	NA	CASLTGLDTEAFF	TGTGCCAGTCTCACAGGGTTGGACACTGAAGCTTTCTTT
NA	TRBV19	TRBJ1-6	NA	CASKPLSSYNSPLHF	TGTGCCAGTAAACCCCTGAGCTCCTATAATTCACCCCTCCACTTT
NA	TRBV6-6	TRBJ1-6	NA	CASRPPPSYNSPLHF	TGTGCCAGCAGGCCCCCCCCGAGCTATAATTCACCCCTCCACTTT
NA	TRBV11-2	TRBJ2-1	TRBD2	CASSLVLAANEQFF	TGTGCCAGCAGCTTAGTACTAGCGGCGAATGAGCAGTTCTTC
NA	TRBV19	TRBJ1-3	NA	CASSMTSSGNTIYF	TGTGCCAGTAGTATGACTAGTTCTGGAAACACCATATATTTT
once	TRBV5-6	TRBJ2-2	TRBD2	CASSIGLDIYPGELFF	TGTGCCAGCAGCATCGGACTAGACATCTACCCCGGGGAGCTGTTTTTT
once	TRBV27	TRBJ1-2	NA	CASSLTPGGYGYTF	TGTGCCAGCAGTTTAACCCCGGGAGGCTATGGCTACACCTTC
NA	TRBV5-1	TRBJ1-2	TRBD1	CASSLDTTGGRYGYTF	TGCGCCAGCAGCTTGGATACGACAGGGGGTCGCTATGGCTACACCTTC
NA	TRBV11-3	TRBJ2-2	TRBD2	CASSSFSRAGAPGELFF	TGTGCCAGCAGCTCCTTTAGCCGGGCGGGAGCCCCCGGGGAGCTGTTTTTT
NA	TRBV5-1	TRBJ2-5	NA	CASSSLATEGETQYF	TGCGCCAGCAGCTCCCTGGCTACGGAGGGGGAGACCCAGTACTTC
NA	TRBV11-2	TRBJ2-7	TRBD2	CASSYTGGTYEQYF	TGTGCCAGCAGCTACACGGGAGGGACCTACGAGCAGTACTTC
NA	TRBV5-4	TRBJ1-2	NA	CASSPGRENYGYTF	TGTGCCAGCAGCCCGGGAAGGGAGAACTATGGCTACACCTTC
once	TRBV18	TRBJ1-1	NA	CASSPDSLGTEAFF	TGTGCCAGCTCACCGGACAGTCTCGGTACTGAAGCTTTCTTT
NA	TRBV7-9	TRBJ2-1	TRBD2	CASSLHGTRFSYNEQFF	TGTGCCAGCAGCTTACACGGGACTAGGTTTTCCTACAATGAGCAGTTCTTC
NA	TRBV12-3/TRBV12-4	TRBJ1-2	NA	CASSFEGIGYTF	TGTGCCAGCAGTTTTGAGGGAATAGGCTACACCTTC
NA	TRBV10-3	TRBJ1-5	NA	CAISGSSGDQPQHF	TGTGCCATCAGTGGGAGCTCAGGGGATCAGCCCCAGCATTTT
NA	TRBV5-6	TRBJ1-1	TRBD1	CASSEMGQGARTEAFF	TGTGCCAGCAGCGAAATGGGACAGGGGGCTCGGACTGAAGCTTTCTTT
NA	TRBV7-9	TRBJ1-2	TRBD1	CASSLDRGNNYGYTF	TGTGCCAGCAGCTTAGACAGGGGCAATAACTATGGCTACACCTTC
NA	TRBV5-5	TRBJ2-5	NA	CASSSPDGYQETQYF	TGTGCCAGCAGCTCGCCAGACGGGTACCAAGAGACCCAGTACTTC
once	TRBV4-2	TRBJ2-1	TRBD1	CASSQVATGADNEQFF	TGTGCCAGCAGCCAAGTGGCGACAGGGGCCGACAATGAGCAGTTCTTC
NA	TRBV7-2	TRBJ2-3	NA	CASSLSLGGGLSTDTQYF	TGTGCCAGCAGCTTAAGTCTCGGCGGGGGCCTTAGCACAGATACGCAGTATTTT
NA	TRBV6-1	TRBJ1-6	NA	CASSDPGGFGPHSPLHF	TGTGCCAGCAGTGACCCCGGGGGGTTTGGGCCTCATTCACCCCTCCACTTT
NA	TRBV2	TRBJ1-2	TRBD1	CASRTGGGYTF	TGTGCCAGCAGAACAGGGGGTGGCTACACCTTC
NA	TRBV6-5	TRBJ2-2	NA	CASRSTGELFF	TGTGCCAGCAGGAGCACCGGGGAGCTGTTTTTT
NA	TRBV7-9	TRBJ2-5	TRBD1	CASSPGQASQETQYF	TGTGCCAGCAGCCCGGGACAGGCCAGCCAAGAGACCCAGTACTTC
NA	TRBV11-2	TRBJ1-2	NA	CASSSARIYGYTF	TGTGCCAGCAGCTCAGCGCGGATATATGGCTACACCTTC
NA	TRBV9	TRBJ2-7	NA	CASSVDVSSAYEQYF	TGTGCCAGCAGCGTAGACGTCAGTTCAGCCTACGAGCAGTACTTC
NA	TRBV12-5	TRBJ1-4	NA	CASGLNRGPINLGRVYEKLFF	TGTGCTAGTGGTTTGAATCGGGGGCCTATTAACCTCGGGAGGGTATACGAAAAACTGTTTTTT
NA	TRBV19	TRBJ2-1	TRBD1	CASKGQRAQNEQFF	TGTGCCAGTAAGGGACAGAGGGCACAAAATGAGCAGTTCTTC
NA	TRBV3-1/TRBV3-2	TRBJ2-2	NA	CASSQDRGLAELFF	TGTGCCAGCAGCCAAGATAGAGGGCTCGCGGAGCTGTTTTTT
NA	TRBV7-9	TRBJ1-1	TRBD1	CASSLVLTGFGRSTEAFF	TGTGCCAGCAGCTTAGTGTTGACAGGGTTTGGAAGAAGCACTGAAGCTTTCTTT
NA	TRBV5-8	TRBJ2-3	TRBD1	CASSGEQGGTQYF	TGTGCCAGCAGCGGAGAACAGGGGGGTACGCAGTATTTT
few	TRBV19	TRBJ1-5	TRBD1	CASSIPTGLGNQPQHF	TGTGCCAGTAGTATTCCGACAGGGCTGGGCAATCAGCCCCAGCATTTT
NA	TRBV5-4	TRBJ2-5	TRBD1	CASSRDRGGGETQYF	TGTGCCAGCAGCCGGGACAGGGGAGGGGGAGAGACCCAGTACTTC
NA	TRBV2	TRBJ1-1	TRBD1	CATPGQTNTEAFF	TGTGCCACTCCGGGACAGACGAACACTGAAGCTTTCTTT